This paragraph covers one TCR beta chain sequence. The antigen remains unidentified. The data were obtained in a study of shared clonotypes between healthy human individuals. Findings and limits, study-wide: Roughly 5% of naive CD4 clonotypes were shared across four donors. Naive subsets generally had larger estimated richness than memory subsets.

Splitting of each subset's genomic DNA was done evenly across several immunoSEQ plates. In the original analysis: Filtering was not the same, since immunoSEQ gave junction-only sequences without quality scores. Libraries were prepared by immunoSEQ multiplex PCR; TCRdb keeps only in-frame clonotypes and omits some of them. V and J calls and clone size are those listed in that table; D and trimming were worked out from the DNA. The data contain 2 million to 2.5 million clones, about 94% of them singletons. Per germline, CDR1 LNHNV and CDR2 YYDKDF (reference sequence). V gave up 0 bases and J gave up 7 bases; unmatched junction bases: 1. This CDR3 is 15 amino acids long.

The rearrangement links TRBV15 to TRBJ1-6; TRBD1 matches 9 bases. Sequences were obtained from naive CD4+ T cells sorted from blood. Specified subset: CD45RA+ positively selected. The TCR sequence derives from a man aged 18 to 30 in good health. CDR3 nucleotides: TGTGCCACCAGCAGAGATGGACAGGGGAATTCACCCCTCCACTTT. It translates to CATSRDGQGNSPLHF.